A single sample gave rise to the 8 T cell receptor beta chains below, sequenced in a study of monozygotic twins with inflammatory bowel disease. TCRdb reprocessed the 5' RACE reads; each CDR3 protein has one entry and no DNA is given. This sample's table has some 330,000 distinct CDR3 sequences. Sequencing used blood. The receptors were sampled from a human donor with ulcerative colitis or Crohn's disease, or a healthy co-twin of an affected twin (not recorded which).

The J gene is TRBJ2-5, the V gene TRBV28; TCRdb reports TRBD2, a call that lacks DNA to check it against. This CDR3 is 13 amino acids long. Germline lookup yields CDR1 MDHEN and CDR2 SYDVKM. Here the CDR3 reads CATLGLARETQYF.

The chain has TRBV25-1 and TRBJ2-7. This CDR3 has 12 amino acids. Germline lookup yields CDR1 MGHDK and CDR2 SYGVNS. This CDR3 is CASKIGASEQYF.

The chain combines TRBV7-2 with TRBJ2-2; lacking DNA, the TRBD1 call made by TCRdb goes unchecked. This CDR3 spans 16 amino acids. The V gene's germline CDR1 is SGHTA and CDR2 FQGNSA. This CDR3 is CASSPPGQGRTGELFF. The full variable domain, with the rest looked up from reference TRBV7-2 and TRBJ2-2, is GAGVSQSPSNKVTEKGKDVELRCDPISGHTALYWYRQSLGQGLEFLIYFQGNSAPDKSGLPSDRFSAERTGGSVSTLTIQRTQQEDSAVYLCASSPPGQGRTGELFFGEGSRLTVL.

V is TRBV7-9 and J is TRBJ2-1. Germline-derived CDR1 and CDR2 are SEHNR and FQNEAQ (reference sequence). CDR3 length equals 11 residues. CDR3 region: CASSTKNEQFF. The full variable domain, with the rest looked up from reference TRBV7-9 and TRBJ2-1, is DTGVSQNPRHKITKRGQNVTFRCDPISEHNRLYWYRQTLGQGPEFLTYFQNEAQLEKSRLLSDRFSAERPKGSFSTLEIQRTEQGDSAMYLCASSTKNEQFFGPGTRLTVL.

The chain links TRBV28 to TRBJ2-5; TCRdb's assignment of TRBD1 cannot be checked, as there is no DNA. CDR1 and CDR2 (germline): MDHEN, SYDVKM. The CDR3 has 15 amino acids. The CDR3 spells CASSLGRHPQETQYF.

The chain carries TRBV20-1 and TRBJ2-3; checking the TCRdb D call of TRBD1 is not possible without DNA. This CDR3 is 14 amino acids long. The germline CDR1 and CDR2 sequences are DFQATT and SNEGSKA (reference sequence). The CDR3 sequence: CSAPGQTDTDTQYF.

V usage is TRBV20-1 and J usage is TRBJ2-7; TCRdb names TRBD2, which stays unverified in the absence of DNA. From germline, CDR1 is DFQATT and CDR2 SNEGSKA (reference sequence). This CDR3 is 13 amino acids long. CDR3: CSATSGRRYEQYF.

V is TRBV28 and J is TRBJ2-2; TCRdb selects TRBD1, and the lack of DNA leaves this call unchecked. The germline V gene encodes CDR1 MDHEN and CDR2 SYDVKM. The CDR3 is 16 amino acids. The CDR3 spells CASSHSGRGGTGELFF.